This TCR beta chain was observed in a study of metastatic and nonmetastatic thyroid tumors. Study in general: Repertoires of blood and of tissue (tumor or nodule) from malignant and benign thyroid patients were compared.

Thyroid surgery took place with no prior treatment in any patient. Worth noting for this clone: Its specificity is unknown.

CDR1 and CDR2 (germline): SGHRS, YFSETQ. The V gene end was trimmed by 1 base and the J gene end by 3 bases; junction bases not matched to a gene: 10. This CDR3 comprises 16 residues. Whole-study results and caveats: When malignant thyroid tumors were compared with benign nodules, TCR beta diversity was reportedly significantly higher in the malignant tumors. This held in both blood and tumor samples.

In the authors' workflow: The study took CDR3 differences across clinicopathological groups and made a distant-metastasis classifier for papillary thyroid cancer from them. TCRdb reanalyzed the PCR reads via MiXCR. TCRdb, rather than the study authors, made the V and J calls. Here the sample spans over 9,000 clones, over 25% being singletons. Sequencing was carried out using tumor tissue. The chain uses TRBV5-1 and TRBJ2-7; TRBD2 matches at 7 bases. This receptor was taken from a female donor with papillary thyroid cancer or a benign thyroid nodule (not recorded which). Some clones in this sample may be carry-over from other donors' samples. The CDR3 sequence is CASSLTLTSSNYEQYF. DNA of the CDR3: TGCGCCAGCAGCTTGACTCTGACTAGCAGTAACTACGAGCAGTACTTC.